Shown below are 18 T cell receptor beta chains from a single sample sequenced in a study of blood T cells in healthy people across ages (dated by TCRdb to about 2015). Libraries were built with 5' RACE. Sequencer: Illumina HiSeq 2500. The second PCR ran for roughly 7 to 11 cycles and used a J-beta primer mix along with a sample-barcoded 5' primer. Clones were called with MiXCR by TCRdb after fastp trimmed the public reads at Q25, and only in-frame beta chains were retained. All rows with the same CDR3 protein become a single entry with the most common DNA and genes. This sample comprises under 700,000 distinct CDR3 sequences, around 24% of them detected only once. The ten biggest clones cover around 10% of the sample. These data were likewise used in another study, on T cells of mothers and their children.

Specimen: blood. These receptors were collected from a boy aged 10-17 years in good health.

This clonotype occurred a few times. V is TRBV10-3 and J is TRBJ2-5; a possible D gene is TRBD2 (5 bases). The assigned J gene may be wrong: the sequence end matches TRBJ2-1 better. The length of the CDR3 is 15 residues. Looked up from germline, CDR1 is ENHRY and CDR2 is SYGVKD. DNA for the CDR3: TGTGCCATCAGTGAGTCGGGCTCGTGGGGAGCGGAGCAGTTCTTC. It is translated as CAISESGSWGAEQFF.

The chain links TRBV7-8 to TRBJ2-1, with TRBD1 matching 10 bases. V was pared by 6 bases and J by 6 bases, with 8 bases of the junction left unmatched. This CDR3 contains 15 residues. Germline V gene sequence: CDR1 SGHVS, CDR2 FQNEAQ. Here the CDR3 reads CASRQTRTGGNEQFF. The CDR3 coding sequence is TGTGCCAGCAGACAAACTAGGACAGGGGGCAATGAGCAGTTCTTC. The full variable domain, in which reference TRBV7-8 and TRBJ2-1 provide the parts outside the CDR3, is GAGVSQSPRYKVAKRGQDVALRCDPISGHVSLFWYQQALGQGPEFLTYFQNEAQLDKSGLPSDRFFAERPEGSVSTLKIQRTQQEDSAVYLCASRQTRTGGNEQFFGPGTRLTVL.

There are many counts of this clonotype. This chain joins TRBV12-3 or TRBV12-4 and TRBJ2-3, with D tentatively TRBD1 or TRBD2 (7 bases each). The CDR3 is 15 residues long. V dropped 6 bases and J dropped 3 bases, with 16 bases sitting between them. For the CDR3, the DNA is TGTGCCAGCAGCCCCAGGGGGGGGCCGACAGATACGCAGTATTTT. Its protein is CASSPRGGPTDTQYF.

This clonotype was detected only a few times. This chain connects TRBV28 to TRBJ2-4; possibly TRBD1 for D (5 bases). Per the germline V gene, CDR1 is MDHEN and CDR2 is SYDVKM. CDR3 length: 14 residues. V lost 6 bases and J 0 bases, leaving 9 bases between the germline ends. For the CDR3, the DNA is TGTGCCAGCAGACGACAGATAGCCAAAAACATTCAGTACTTC. It specifies CASRRQIAKNIQYF.

The chain combines TRBV3-1 with TRBJ2-5; D is uncertain. The CDR3 loop spans 12 amino acids. CDR1 and CDR2 from the germline V gene are LGHDT and YNNKEL (reference sequence). The V end was cut by 0 bases, the J end by 7 bases, with 6 bases between. The CDR3 bases are TGTGCCAGCAGCCAAGACGAGGTGACCCAGTACTTC. It is translated as CASSQDEVTQYF.

In nucleotides, the CDR3 is TGCGCCAGCAGCCAAGATTCGACAGGGGGCTATGGCTACACCTTC. Protein sequence: CASSQDSTGGYGYTF. The chain employs TRBV4-3 and TRBJ1-2; 9 nucleotides line up with TRBD1. The ends lost 0 bases at V and 4 bases at J; junction bases unmatched: 3. CDR3 length: 15 residues. The germline gives CDR1 LGHNA, CDR2 YSLEER.

This clonotype turned up a few times. The gene calls are TRBV10-3 and TRBJ2-7; D is possibly TRBD2 (6 bases). V lost 0 bases and J lost 2, with 11 bases in between. Germline V gene sequence: CDR1 ENHRY, CDR2 SYGVKD. The CDR3 has 15 amino acids. Here the CDR3 DNA reads TGTGCCATCAGTGAGTCTTCTAGCGAAACCTACGAGCAGTACTTC. Translating gives CAISESSSETYEQYF.

This clonotype was seen a handful of times. The chain couples TRBV7-9 to TRBJ1-1; TRBD1 agrees at 7 bases. The CDR3 spans 16 residues. V was clipped by 6 bases and J by 4 bases; unmatched bases: 14. CDR1 is SEHNR, CDR2 FQNEAQ, per germline (reference sequence). In DNA form, the CDR3 reads TGTGCCAGCAGACCGTCGGACAGGACTGAGGGCACTGAAGCTTTCTTT. As protein: CASRPSDRTEGTEAFF.

In its sample, this clonotype was seen a few times. This rearrangement joins TRBV6-6 to TRBJ2-7; 9 bases are a match to TRBD2. In germline, CDR1 is MNHNY, CDR2 SVGAGI (reference sequence). The CDR3 runs to 15 residues. J lost 2 bases, V lost 5 bases, and 7 bases had no gene match. The chain's CDR3 is CASSVSSGTTYEQYF. The CDR3 nucleotides read TGTGCCAGCAGTGTTTCTAGCGGGACAACCTACGAGCAGTACTTC.

This chain uses TRBV20-1 with TRBJ2-2; D unresolved. The CDR3 loop spans 11 amino acids. Trimming shortened V by 5 bases and J by 7 bases, and 8 bases separated the two germline ends. Germline V gene data show CDR1 as DFQATT and CDR2 as SNEGSKA (reference sequence). This CDR3 is CSAGQIGELFF. CDR3 DNA: TGCAGTGCTGGTCAAATCGGGGAGCTGTTTTTT.

The chain uses TRBV28 and TRBJ1-5; D is unclear. Trimming stripped 7 bases from V and 4 bases from J, with 11 bases between. Germline V gives CDR1 MDHEN, CDR2 SYDVKM. The CDR3 extends over 13 amino acids. The CDR3 sequence: CASNNGWNQPQHF. CDR3 sequence (DNA): TGTGCCAGCAACAATGGGTGGAATCAGCCCCAGCATTTT. Full variable domain (missing parts from reference TRBV28 and TRBJ1-5): DVKVTQSSRYLVKRTGEKVFLECVQDMDHENMFWYRQDPGLGLRLIYFSYDVKMKEKGDIPEGYSVSREKKERFSLILESASTNQTSMYLCASNNGWNQPQHFGDGTRLSIL.

This clonotype occurred a few times. This chain uses TRBV28 with TRBJ2-3; unclear D gene. The CDR3 is made up of 19 amino acids. CDR1 is MDHEN and CDR2 is SYDVKM in the germline V gene. V was cut by 3 bases and J by 2 bases, with 24 bases left in between. The CDR3 DNA reads as TGTGCCAGCAGTTTTGTTTTAACGGCCTCTAACCGGTTCACAGATACGCAGTATTTT. Translating it yields CASSFVLTASNRFTDTQYF.

J is TRBJ1-1 and V is TRBV30; unclear D gene. The CDR3 totals 11 residues. CDR1 is GTSNPN, CDR2 SVGIG, per germline (reference sequence). V lost 3 bases and J lost 10, with 12 bases in between. CDR3 DNA: TGTGCCTGGAGGCTTGCGCCGGTAGCTTTCTTT. Translation gives CAWRLAPVAFF.

J is TRBJ2-2 and V is TRBV28; D not certain. CDR3 length equals 12 residues. Looked up from germline, CDR1 is MDHEN and CDR2 is SYDVKM. This chain's CDR3 is CASVTNTGELFF. CDR3 sequence (DNA): TGTGCGAGTGTCACGAACACCGGGGAGCTGTTTTTT.

The chain carries TRBV5-1 and TRBJ2-5; D is undetermined. The end of the DNA aligns better with TRBJ2-7, so the J call may be wrong. Germline V gene data show CDR1 as SGHRS and CDR2 as YFSETQ. The CDR3 extends over 15 amino acids. The CDR3 loop reads CASKVRSELTYEQYF. The CDR3 DNA is TGCGCCAGCAAAGTCCGGTCCGAACTTACCTACGAGCAGTACTTC.

The chain joins TRBV7-2 to TRBJ1-2; D unclear. V was shortened by 5 bases and J by 7 bases, with 8 bases between the two germline ends. The CDR3 has 11 amino acids. Per germline, CDR1 SGHTA and CDR2 FQGNSA. CDR3 sequence (DNA): TGTGCCAGCAGCCAGCAGGTTGGCTACACCTTC. It codes for CASSQQVGYTF.

The chain employs TRBV9 and TRBJ2-5; TRBD2 matches at 10 bases. The CDR3 totals 15 residues. Germline V gives CDR1 SGDLS, CDR2 YYNGEE. Trimming cost V 0 bases and J 4 bases; bases outside gene matches: 3. The CDR3 DNA follows: TGTGCCAGCAGCGTAGTGACTAGCGGGCTAGAGACCCAGTACTTC. Protein sequence: CASSVVTSGLETQYF.

This clonotype was counted only a few times. The V and J genes are TRBV4-2 and TRBJ2-4, with unresolved D. The CDR3 is 12 residues long. Germline V lookup: CDR1 LGHNA, CDR2 YNFKEQ. Trimming pared 0 bases from V and 9 bases from J, leaving 6 bases between. The DNA of the CDR3 is TGTGCCAGCAGCCAAGATGGTTCCATTCAGTACTTC. Its translation: CASSQDGSIQYF.